This TCR beta chain was obtained from a study of T cell changes during pregnancy in multiple sclerosis (dated by TCRdb to between 2017 and 2020). At the level of the whole study: The study looked at changes in the T cell repertoire across pregnancy in women with multiple sclerosis.

Preparation of the library involved the immunoSEQ multiplex PCR assay. TCRdb carries this immuneACCESS record with in-frame sequences only. Its versions omit some clonotypes, under half of them owing to an unresolved V gene in the studies checked, with the rest unexplained. For this sample there are tens of thousands of clones; approximately 90% appear just once. Approximately 0.67% of the sample belongs to the ten largest clones. From the cysteine up to the phenylalanine, the CDR3 has a length of 12 residues. Only CDR3 DNA remains: 36 bases, in frame from the first base. CDR1 and CDR2 (MDHEN, SYDVKM) derive from the germline V gene. Germline trimming amounts to 8 bases on V and 10 bases on J, with 9 as the count of junction bases outside the gene matches. In the case of this clone: This receptor's antigen is unknown. Within one base of it there is no much larger clone, and no base qualities were kept.

The rearranged segments are TRBV28 and TRBJ1-1; the junction holds 8 bases that match TRBD1. The TCR sequence derives from a female donor in good health, enrolled as a control in a pregnancy study. The material sequenced was CD4+ T cells from peripheral blood mononuclear cells, taken in the first trimester of pregnancy. The DNA is as follows: TGTGCCAGCCACAAACGACAGGGGAGAGCTTTCTTT. Translated, this is CASHKRQGRAFF.